The 26 T cell receptor beta chains listed next were all sequenced from one sample in a study of cytomegalovirus exposure and HLA in healthy donors. The PCR made use of 60 Vbeta and 13 Jbeta primers. Sequencing was performed with immunoSEQ multiplex PCR; in TCRdb, only in-frame clones are kept and a portion is missing. The sample holds over 150,000 clones, roughly 80% seen once. Sequencing used PBMCs. The receptors come from a man aged 25-40 years in good health and CMV-seropositive.

The CDR3 reads CASTKWGGGEQMNTEAFF. In DNA form, the CDR3 reads TGTGCCAGTACCAAGTGGGGAGGGGGGGAGCAAATGAACACTGAAGCTTTCTTT. The rearrangement links TRBV19 to TRBJ1-1; D possibly corresponds to TRBD1 (6 bases). CDR3 size: 18 residues. V gave up 7 bases and J gave up 0 bases, with 24 bases separating them. Germline V gene lookup returns CDR1 LNHDA and CDR2 SQIVND (reference sequence).

This chain links TRBV7-9 with TRBJ1-3; D call uncertain. Trimming removed 5 bases from V and 5 bases from J, with 22 bases in between. Germline V lookup: CDR1 SEHNR, CDR2 FQNEAQ (reference sequence). The CDR3 has 17 amino acids. The CDR3 is CASSHQIQLRGRNTIYF. CDR3 bases: TGTGCCAGCAGCCACCAGATACAACTCCGCGGGCGAAACACCATATATTTT.

The chain joins TRBV4-2 to TRBJ2-1, with TRBD2 identical over 11 bases. Germline values: CDR1 LGHNA, CDR2 YNFKEQ. With V trimmed by 3 bases and J by 12 bases, 16 bases remained unmatched. The CDR3 extends over 17 amino acids. The CDR3: CASSQSVKASGRNSQFF. The CDR3 DNA sequence: TGTGCCAGCAGCCAGTCGGTAAAGGCTAGCGGGAGGAATTCGCAGTTCTTC.

CDR3 region: CASSFSLAGGNEQFF. The CDR3, as DNA: TGTGCCAGCAGTTTTTCACTAGCGGGAGGCAATGAGCAGTTCTTC. J is TRBJ2-1 and V is TRBV6-4; 12 bases line up with TRBD2. The V gene's germline CDR1 is MRHNA and CDR2 SNTAGT. V lost 5 bases, J lost 6 bases, and 5 bases stayed unmatched. The CDR3 loop spans 15 amino acids.

The chain joins TRBV19 to TRBJ2-7, with 7 nucleotides matching TRBD2. Germline V gives CDR1 LNHDA, CDR2 SQIVND (reference sequence). CDR3 length: 15 amino acids. V gave up 2 bases and J gave up 3 bases; unmatched junction bases: 7. The CDR3 DNA reads as TGTGCCAGTAGTATACGGGCTAGCGGCAACTACGAGCAGTACTTC. Protein product: CASSIRASGNYEQYF. The full variable domain, rest sourced from reference TRBV19 and TRBJ2-7, is DGGITQSPKYLFRKEGQNVTLSCEQNLNHDAMYWYRQDPGQGLRLIYYSQIVNDFQKGDIAEGYSVSREKKESFPLTVTSAQKNPTAFYLCASSIRASGNYEQYFGPGTRLTVT.

This clone has a single count. This chain connects TRBV5-1 to TRBJ2-1, with TRBD2 matching 10 bases. Germline-derived CDR1 and CDR2 are SGHRS and YFSETQ. After removal of 6 bases from V and 5 bases from J, the junction contained 8 bases not matched to a gene. The CDR3 covers 15 residues. Written as DNA, the CDR3 is TGCGCCAGCACCCTAGCGGGAGCAATTAACAATGAGCAGTTCTTC. Amino acid sequence: CASTLAGAINNEQFF.

This clone has only one observation. The rearrangement links TRBV5-4 to TRBJ2-6, with a possible D match to TRBD1 (5 bases). CDR1 is SGHNT, CDR2 YYREEE, per germline (reference sequence). Trimming removed 3 bases from V and 3 bases from J, with 13 bases in between. The CDR3 length is 16 residues. CDR3 bases: TGTGCCAGCAGCTCGGAAGGGGTCTTTGGGGCCAACGTCCTGACTTTC. This codes for CASSSEGVFGANVLTF.

The V and J genes are TRBV5-1 and TRBJ2-3, with TRBD2 as a possible D gene (6 bases). The CDR3 covers 13 residues. The germline gives CDR1 SGHRS, CDR2 YFSETQ. Trimming left V 1 base short and J 6 bases short, with 9 bases between. CDR3 protein: CASSLLLADTQYF. As DNA, the CDR3 is TGCGCCAGCAGCTTGTTGCTAGCGGATACGCAGTATTTT.

The chain combines TRBV11-2 with TRBJ2-7, with TRBD2 matching over 12 bases. The CDR3 extends over 19 amino acids. V shed 1 base, J shed 0 bases, and the junction held 10 bases outside the gene matches. In germline, CDR1 is SGHAT, CDR2 FQNNGV. CDR3 DNA: TGTGCCAGCAGCTTAGTGCTTCGACTAGCGGGAGCAGGCTCCTACGAGCAGTACTTC. It is translated as CASSLVLRLAGAGSYEQYF.

This clone was seen just once. The same CDR3 arises from other DNA sequences in this sample as well. The rearrangement joins TRBV6-5 to TRBJ1-5; TRBD1 aligns across 8 bases. Trimming removed 6 bases from V and 4 bases from J; junction bases left unmatched: 5. Germline V gives CDR1 MNHEY, CDR2 SVGAGI. There are 14 residues in the CDR3. The CDR3 spells CASRPQGANQPQHF. The CDR3 bases are TGTGCCAGCAGGCCTCAGGGGGCAAATCAGCCCCAGCATTTT.

The chain uses TRBV7-3 and TRBJ2-3; 11 nucleotides align to TRBD2. The CDR3 spans 15 residues. With 8 bases clipped from V and 3 bases from J, the junction kept 7 bases outside the gene matches. Germline CDR1 SGHTA, CDR2 FQGTGA. The CDR3, as DNA: TGTGCCAGCGCAGGAGGGACTAGCGGTACAGATACGCAGTATTTT. As protein: CASAGGTSGTDTQYF.

This chain connects TRBV18 to TRBJ2-7; 10 bases are a match to TRBD1. The trim removed 3 bases at V and 2 bases at J, leaving 7 bases unmatched. Germline CDR1 is KGHSH and CDR2 is LQKENI. CDR3 length equals 16 residues. The CDR3 protein is CASSPQDRGHAYEQYF. CDR3 coding DNA: TGTGCCAGCTCACCCCAAGACAGGGGGCATGCCTACGAGCAGTACTTC.

Only one count was recorded for this clone. The genes are TRBV2 and TRBJ1-5; a weak D match, TRBD1 (5 bases). Between the trimmed V and J ends, which lost 1 base and 5 bases, there was a span of 9 bases. This CDR3 spans 14 amino acids. Germline lookup yields CDR1 SNHLY and CDR2 FYNNEI. The CDR3 DNA follows: TGTGCCAGCAGTGAAGGGCAGGGATATCAGCCCCAGCATTTT. Its translation is CASSEGQGYQPQHF.

The chain recombines TRBV11-2 with TRBJ1-2; 8 bases map to TRBD1. The CDR3 covers 15 residues. J gave up 2 bases and V 0 bases, and 2 bases lay outside the gene matches. Per the germline V gene, CDR1 is SGHAT and CDR2 is FQNNGV. CDR3 nucleotides: TGTGCCAGCAGCTTAGAGGCAGGGGGCAACTATGGCTACACCTTC. Translation: CASSLEAGGNYGYTF.

The gene calls are TRBV6-5 and TRBJ2-7; D is perhaps TRBD1 (5 bases). V was pared by 2 bases and J by 2 bases, with 10 bases between. The CDR3 covers 14 residues. Per the germline V gene, CDR1 is MNHEY and CDR2 is SVGAGI. The CDR3 DNA reads as TGTGCCAGCAGTTACCAGGGAATAACCTACGAGCAGTACTTC. Encoded protein: CASSYQGITYEQYF.

V is TRBV9 and J is TRBJ2-3; D gene ambiguous. Germline CDR1 and CDR2: SGDLS and YYNGEE. This CDR3 comprises 15 residues. V lost 0 bases, J lost 6 bases, and 14 bases lay in between. The CDR3, as DNA: TGTGCCAGCAGCGTAGGGAGCCGACCCTGGGATACGCAGTATTTT. Residues: CASSVGSRPWDTQYF.

CDR3 sequence: CASSLVAGESSPLHF. CDR3 bases: TGCGCCAGCAGCTTGGTGGCAGGGGAGAGTTCACCCCTCCACTTT. V is TRBV5-1 and J is TRBJ1-6; tentative D call: TRBD1 (6 bases). The CDR3 spans 15 residues. CDR1 SGHRS and CDR2 YFSETQ come from the germline V gene. V shed 0 bases and J shed 9 bases, with 13 bases lying between them.

This clone has just a few counts. The CDR3 bases are TGTGCCAGCAGTTTACCGGGTTTGATGAACACTGAAGCTTTCTTT. As protein: CASSLPGLMNTEAFF. V usage is TRBV28 and J usage is TRBJ1-1; D remains ambiguous. This CDR3 region has 15 residues. Trimming left V 2 bases short and J 0 bases short, with 10 bases between. CDR1 and CDR2 from the germline V gene are MDHEN and SYDVKM.

CDR3 loop: CASSLGRASGYNEQFF. In nucleotides, the CDR3 is TGTGCCAGCAGCTTAGGGAGGGCTAGCGGATACAATGAGCAGTTCTTC. The rearrangement joins TRBV7-9 to TRBJ2-1; 7 bases are shared with TRBD2. Germline values: CDR1 SEHNR, CDR2 FQNEAQ (reference sequence). V trimming: 1 base; J trimming: 4 bases; junction bases outside the gene matches: 7. The CDR3 has 16 amino acids. Full variable domain (outside the CDR3, taken from reference TRBV7-9 and TRBJ2-1): DTGVSQNPRHKITKRGQNVTFRCDPISEHNRLYWYRQTLGQGPEFLTYFQNEAQLEKSRLLSDRFSAERPKGSFSTLEIQRTEQGDSAMYLCASSLGRASGYNEQFFGPGTRLTVL.

The chain uses TRBV4-2 and TRBJ2-5; 9 bases agree with TRBD2. Unmatched junction bases numbered 6, after V lost 4 bases and J lost 3 bases. Per the germline V gene, CDR1 is LGHNA and CDR2 is YNFKEQ. This CDR3 spans 15 amino acids. For the CDR3, the DNA is TGTGCCAGCAGCCTTCATAGCGGGAGTGAAGAGACCCAGTACTTC. Amino acids: CASSLHSGSEETQYF.

This chain uses TRBV5-5 with TRBJ2-7; D might be TRBD1 (5 bases). The V and J ends lost 6 bases and 6 bases respectively, with 22 bases between them. Germline V gives CDR1 SGHKS, CDR2 YYEKEE (reference sequence). The CDR3 runs to 15 residues. In DNA form, the CDR3 reads TGTGCCAGCACCCAATATCATGGCAGGGAAAGCGAGCAGTACTTC. Translated, it gives CASTQYHGRESEQYF.

The CDR3 DNA reads TGCGCCAGCAGCTTGAGGGGCGGAGGGGAAGATACGCAGTATTTT. Protein sequence: CASSLRGGGEDTQYF. V and J are TRBV5-1 and TRBJ2-3; the D gene is possibly TRBD2 (6 bases). Germline CDR1 reads SGHRS; CDR2 reads YFSETQ. The CDR3 loop spans 15 amino acids. Trimming shortened V by 1 base and J by 5 bases, and 14 bases separated the two germline ends.

The chain couples TRBV2 to TRBJ2-2, with D maybe TRBD1 (6 bases). The germline CDR1 and CDR2 sequences are SNHLY and FYNNEI. V lost 1 base, J lost 7 bases, and 19 bases lay in between. The CDR3 sequence is 17 residues long. The CDR3 sequence: CASSEGPQKQGIGELFF. Written as DNA, the CDR3 is TGTGCCAGCAGTGAAGGGCCCCAAAAACAGGGCATCGGGGAGCTGTTTTTT.

The rearrangement joins TRBV29-1 to TRBJ1-5; 7 bases match TRBD1. The germline V gene has CDR1 SQVTM and CDR2 ANQGSEA. The CDR3 covers 14 residues. V dropped 6 bases and J dropped 1; count of bases not matched to a gene: 6. CDR3 amino acids: CSVRPGGSNQPQHF. The CDR3 coding sequence is TGCAGCGTCAGACCAGGGGGAAGCAATCAGCCCCAGCATTTT.

V usage is TRBV9 and J usage is TRBJ1-5; no reliable D call. The CDR3 loop spans 15 amino acids. V lost 0 bases, J lost 3 bases, and 10 bases lay in between. CDR1 is SGDLS and CDR2 is YYNGEE in the germline V gene. CDR3 protein: CASSVDGGVNQPQHF. The CDR3 region has the DNA TGTGCCAGCAGCGTAGATGGCGGGGTCAATCAGCCCCAGCATTTT. The entire variable domain, with the rest obtained from reference TRBV9 and TRBJ1-5, is as follows: DSGVTQTPKHLITATGQRVTLRCSPRSGDLSVYWYQQSLDQGLQFLIQYYNGEERAKGNILERFSAQQFPDLHSELNLSSLELGDSALYFCASSVDGGVNQPQHFGDGTRLSIL.

The rearrangement links TRBV9 to TRBJ2-7; 11 bases match TRBD2. Losses at the gene ends were 3 bases for V and 1 base for J; bases not matched to a gene: 6. The CDR3 has 16 amino acids. Germline V lookup: CDR1 SGDLS, CDR2 YYNGEE. CDR3 DNA: TGTGCCAGCAGCGCGGGACTAGCGGCACAATCCTACGAGCAGTACTTC. Translating gives CASSAGLAAQSYEQYF.